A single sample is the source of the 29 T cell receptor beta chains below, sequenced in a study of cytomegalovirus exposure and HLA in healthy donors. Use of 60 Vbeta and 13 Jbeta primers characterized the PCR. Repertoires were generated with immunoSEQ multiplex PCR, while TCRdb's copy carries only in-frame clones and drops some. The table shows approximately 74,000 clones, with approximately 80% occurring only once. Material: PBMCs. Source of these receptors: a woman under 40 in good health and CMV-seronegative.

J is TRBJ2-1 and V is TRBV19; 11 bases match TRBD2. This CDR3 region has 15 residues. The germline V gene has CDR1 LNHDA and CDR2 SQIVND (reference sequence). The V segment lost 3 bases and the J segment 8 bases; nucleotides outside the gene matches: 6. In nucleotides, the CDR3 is TGTGCCAGTAGTATGATAGCGGGGGGGCGACATGAGCAGTTCTTC. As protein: CASSMIAGGRHEQFF. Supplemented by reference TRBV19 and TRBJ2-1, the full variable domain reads DGGITQSPKYLFRKEGQNVTLSCEQNLNHDAMYWYRQDPGQGLRLIYYSQIVNDFQKGDIAEGYSVSREKKESFPLTVTSAQKNPTAFYLCASSMIAGGRHEQFFGPGTRLTVL.

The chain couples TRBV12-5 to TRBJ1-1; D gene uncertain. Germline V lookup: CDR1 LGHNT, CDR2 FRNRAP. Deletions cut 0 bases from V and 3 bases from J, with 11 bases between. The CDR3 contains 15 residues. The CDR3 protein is CASGLVRVDYTEAFF. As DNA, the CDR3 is TGTGCTAGTGGTTTGGTACGGGTGGACTACACTGAAGCTTTCTTT.

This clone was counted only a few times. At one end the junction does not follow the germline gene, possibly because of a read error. In nucleotides, the CDR3 is TGTTCCAGCAGCTTAGAGGATTCAACAGCAGAACCATACACTGAAGCTTTCTTT. Its translation: CSSSLEDSTAEPYTEAFF. The V gene is TRBV7-9, the J gene TRBJ1-1; D gene unclear. From germline, CDR1 is SEHNR and CDR2 FQNEAQ (reference sequence). The length of the CDR3 is 18 residues.

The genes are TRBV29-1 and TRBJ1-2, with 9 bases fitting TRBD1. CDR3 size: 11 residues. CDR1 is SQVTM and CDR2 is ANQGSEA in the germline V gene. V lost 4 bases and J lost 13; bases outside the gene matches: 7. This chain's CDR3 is CSVGGQGTATF. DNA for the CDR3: TGCAGCGTTGGAGGACAGGGGACCGCCACCTTC.

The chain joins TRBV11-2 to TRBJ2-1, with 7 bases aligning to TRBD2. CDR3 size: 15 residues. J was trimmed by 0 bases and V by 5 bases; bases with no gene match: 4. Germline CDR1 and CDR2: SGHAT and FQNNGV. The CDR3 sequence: CASSGTTHSYNEQFF. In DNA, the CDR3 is TGTGCCAGCAGCGGGACTACCCACTCCTACAATGAGCAGTTCTTC.

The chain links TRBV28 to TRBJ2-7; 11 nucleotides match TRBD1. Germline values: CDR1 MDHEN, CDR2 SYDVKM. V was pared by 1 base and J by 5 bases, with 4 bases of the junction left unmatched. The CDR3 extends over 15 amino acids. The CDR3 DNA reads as TGTGCCAGCAGTTTATCTGGGACAGGGGGGCACGAGCAGTACTTC. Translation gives CASSLSGTGGHEQYF.

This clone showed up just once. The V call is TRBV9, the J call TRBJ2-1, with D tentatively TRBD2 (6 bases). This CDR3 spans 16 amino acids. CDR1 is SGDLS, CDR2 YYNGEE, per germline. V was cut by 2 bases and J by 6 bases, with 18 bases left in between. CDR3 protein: CASSVAGTSSSNEQFF. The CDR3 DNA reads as TGTGCCAGCAGCGTCGCCGGGACTTCTTCATCCAATGAGCAGTTCTTC.

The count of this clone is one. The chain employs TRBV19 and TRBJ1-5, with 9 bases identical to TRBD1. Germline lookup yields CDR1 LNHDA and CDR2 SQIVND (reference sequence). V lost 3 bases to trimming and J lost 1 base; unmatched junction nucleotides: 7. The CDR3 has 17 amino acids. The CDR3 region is CASSIGTGISSNQPQHF. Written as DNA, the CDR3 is TGTGCCAGTAGTATTGGGACAGGGATCAGCAGCAATCAGCCCCAGCATTTT. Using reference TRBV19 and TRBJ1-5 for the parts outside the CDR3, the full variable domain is DGGITQSPKYLFRKEGQNVTLSCEQNLNHDAMYWYRQDPGQGLRLIYYSQIVNDFQKGDIAEGYSVSREKKESFPLTVTSAQKNPTAFYLCASSIGTGISSNQPQHFGDGTRLSIL.

CDR3 residues: CASSLNPGPDTQYF. As DNA, the CDR3 is TGTGCCAGCAGCTTAAACCCAGGCCCAGATACGCAGTATTTT. The J gene is TRBJ2-3, the V gene TRBV7-2; D gene unclear. V lost 2 bases, J lost 4 bases, and 10 bases lay in between. CDR1 SGHTA and CDR2 FQGNSA come from the germline V gene. The CDR3 extends over 14 amino acids.

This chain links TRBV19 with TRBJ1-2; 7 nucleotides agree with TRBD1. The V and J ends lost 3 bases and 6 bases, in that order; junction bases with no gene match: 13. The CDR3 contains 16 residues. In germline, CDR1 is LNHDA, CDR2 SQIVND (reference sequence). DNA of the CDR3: TGTGCCAGTAGTATCCTCGACTACACAGGGGCCGATGGCTACACCTTC. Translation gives CASSILDYTGADGYTF.

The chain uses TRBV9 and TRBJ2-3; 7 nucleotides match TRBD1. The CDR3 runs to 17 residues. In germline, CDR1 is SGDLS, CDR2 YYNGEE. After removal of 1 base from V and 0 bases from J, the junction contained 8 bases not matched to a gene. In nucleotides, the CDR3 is TGTGCCAGCAGCGTAAATAAGGGGGCAGGGAGCACAGATACGCAGTATTTT. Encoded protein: CASSVNKGAGSTDTQYF. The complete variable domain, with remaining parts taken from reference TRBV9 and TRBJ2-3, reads DSGVTQTPKHLITATGQRVTLRCSPRSGDLSVYWYQQSLDQGLQFLIQYYNGEERAKGNILERFSAQQFPDLHSELNLSSLELGDSALYFCASSVNKGAGSTDTQYFGPGTRLTVL.

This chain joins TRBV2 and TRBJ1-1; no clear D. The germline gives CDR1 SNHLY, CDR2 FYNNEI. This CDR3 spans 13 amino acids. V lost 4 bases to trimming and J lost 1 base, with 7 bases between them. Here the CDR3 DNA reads TGTGCCAGCAGTGTGTTCCAGAACACTGAAGCTTTCTTT. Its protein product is CASSVFQNTEAFF.

The DNA of the CDR3 is TGTGCCAGCAGCTTTAAAGGGGACAGCAGCGCTTTCTTT. Its translation is CASSFKGDSSAFF. The chain is built from TRBV7-2 and TRBJ1-1; the match to TRBD1 covers 7 bases. The V gene end was trimmed by 3 bases and the J gene end by 11 bases; junction bases not matched to a gene: 9. Germline CDR1 SGHTA, CDR2 FQGNSA. This CDR3 is built from 13 residues.

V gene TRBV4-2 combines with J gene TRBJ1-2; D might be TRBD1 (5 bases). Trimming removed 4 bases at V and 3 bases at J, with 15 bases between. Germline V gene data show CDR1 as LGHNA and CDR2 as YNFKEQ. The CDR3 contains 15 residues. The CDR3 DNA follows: TGTGCCAGCAGCCCCCAGGCCTCCAGGGACTATGGCTACACCTTC. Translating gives CASSPQASRDYGYTF.

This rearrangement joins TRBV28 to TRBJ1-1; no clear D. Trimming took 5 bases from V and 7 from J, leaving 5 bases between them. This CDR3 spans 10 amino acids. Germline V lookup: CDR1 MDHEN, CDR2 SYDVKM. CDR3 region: CASSRYEAFF. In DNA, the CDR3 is TGTGCCAGCAGTCGCTATGAAGCTTTCTTT.

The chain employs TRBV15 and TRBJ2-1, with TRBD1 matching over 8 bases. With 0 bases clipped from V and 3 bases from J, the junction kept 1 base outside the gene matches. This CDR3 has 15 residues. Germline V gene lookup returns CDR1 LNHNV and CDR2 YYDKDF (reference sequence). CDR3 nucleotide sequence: TGTGCCACCAGCAGAGAAACAGGGGGCTACAATGAGCAGTTCTTC. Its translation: CATSRETGGYNEQFF.

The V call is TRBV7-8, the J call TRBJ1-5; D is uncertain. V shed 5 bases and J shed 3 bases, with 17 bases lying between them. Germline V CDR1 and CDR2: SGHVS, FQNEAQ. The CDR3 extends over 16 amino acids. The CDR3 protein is CASSAQLIESNQPQHF. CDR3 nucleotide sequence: TGTGCCAGCAGCGCACAGCTAATAGAGTCCAATCAGCCCCAGCATTTT.

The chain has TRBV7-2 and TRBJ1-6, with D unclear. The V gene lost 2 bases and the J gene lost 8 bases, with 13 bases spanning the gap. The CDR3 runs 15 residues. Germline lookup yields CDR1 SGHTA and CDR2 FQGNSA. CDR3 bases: TGTGCCAGCAGCTTACTGCGGGTCTGGGATTCACCCCTCCACTTT. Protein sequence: CASSLLRVWDSPLHF.

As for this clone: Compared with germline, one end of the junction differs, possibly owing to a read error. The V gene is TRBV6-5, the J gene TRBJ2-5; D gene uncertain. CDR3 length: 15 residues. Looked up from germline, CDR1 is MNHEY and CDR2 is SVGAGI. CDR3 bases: TGTGCCAGCAGTGACTCGGCCATGATTTTAGAGACCCAGTACTTC. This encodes CASSDSAMILETQYF.

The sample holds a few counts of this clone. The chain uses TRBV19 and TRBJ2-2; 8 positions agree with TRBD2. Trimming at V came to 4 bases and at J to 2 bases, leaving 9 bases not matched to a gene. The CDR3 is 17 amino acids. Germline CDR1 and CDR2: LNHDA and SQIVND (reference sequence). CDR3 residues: CASSTGISGVNTGELFF. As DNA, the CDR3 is TGTGCCAGTAGTACCGGAATTAGCGGGGTAAACACCGGGGAGCTGTTTTTT.

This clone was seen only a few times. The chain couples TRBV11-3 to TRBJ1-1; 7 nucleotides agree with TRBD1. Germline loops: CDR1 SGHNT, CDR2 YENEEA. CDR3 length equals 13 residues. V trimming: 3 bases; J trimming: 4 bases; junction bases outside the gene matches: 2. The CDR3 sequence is CASSFSGGTEAFF. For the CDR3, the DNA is TGTGCCAGCAGCTTCTCAGGGGGCACTGAAGCTTTCTTT.

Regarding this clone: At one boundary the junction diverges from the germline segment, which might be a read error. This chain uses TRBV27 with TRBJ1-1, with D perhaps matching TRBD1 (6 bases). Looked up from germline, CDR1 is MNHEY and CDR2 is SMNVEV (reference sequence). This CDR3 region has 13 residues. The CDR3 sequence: CASSSGLGGGEGF. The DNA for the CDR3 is TGTGCCAGCAGTTCCGGCTTGGGGGGGGGCGAGGGCTTT.

The CDR3 sequence is CASSLPGLVGFF. The CDR3 bases are TGTGCCAGCAGTTTACCGGGACTAGTCGGTTTCTTC. V gene TRBV28 combines with J gene TRBJ2-1; 8 nucleotides match TRBD2. Losses at the gene ends were 2 bases for V and 16 bases for J; bases not matched to a gene: 7. The CDR3 consists of 12 residues. Germline V CDR1 and CDR2: MDHEN, SYDVKM.

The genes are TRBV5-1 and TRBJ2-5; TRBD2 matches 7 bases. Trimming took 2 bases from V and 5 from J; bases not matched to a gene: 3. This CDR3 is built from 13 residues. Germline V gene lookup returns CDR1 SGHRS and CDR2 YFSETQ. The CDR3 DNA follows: TGCGCCAGCAGCTTTGACGGGGGGGAGACCCAGTACTTC. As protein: CASSFDGGETQYF.

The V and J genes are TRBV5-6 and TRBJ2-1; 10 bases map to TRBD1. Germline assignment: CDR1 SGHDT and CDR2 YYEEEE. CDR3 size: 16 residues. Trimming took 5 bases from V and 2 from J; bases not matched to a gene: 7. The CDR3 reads CASREKTGGAYNEQFF. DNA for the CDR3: TGTGCCAGCAGGGAAAAGACAGGGGGCGCCTACAATGAGCAGTTCTTC.

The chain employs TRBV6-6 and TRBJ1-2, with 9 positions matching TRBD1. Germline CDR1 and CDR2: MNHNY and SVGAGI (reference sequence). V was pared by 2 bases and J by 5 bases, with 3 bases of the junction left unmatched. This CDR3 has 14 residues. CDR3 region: CASSYGQGRYGYTF. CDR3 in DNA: TGTGCCAGCAGTTACGGACAGGGGAGATATGGCTACACCTTC.

CDR3 in DNA: TGTGCCAGCAGCTTGGTCGGGACGGGGGACTACAATGAGCAGTTCTTC. Residues: CASSLVGTGDYNEQFF. V usage is TRBV5-6 and J usage is TRBJ2-1; D may be TRBD2 (6 bases). V was cut by 0 bases and J by 3 bases, with 13 bases left in between. The CDR3 loop spans 16 amino acids. The V gene's germline CDR1 is SGHDT and CDR2 YYEEEE.

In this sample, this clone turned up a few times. In DNA form, the CDR3 reads TGTGCCAGCAGTGAGGCCGGGAGCTCTGGGGCCAACGTCCTGACTTTC. As protein: CASSEAGSSGANVLTF. V usage is TRBV6-4 and J usage is TRBJ2-6; D is possibly TRBD2 (6 bases). The CDR3 runs 16 residues. Trimming removed 3 bases from V and 0 bases from J, with 9 bases in between. The germline gives CDR1 MRHNA, CDR2 SNTAGT.

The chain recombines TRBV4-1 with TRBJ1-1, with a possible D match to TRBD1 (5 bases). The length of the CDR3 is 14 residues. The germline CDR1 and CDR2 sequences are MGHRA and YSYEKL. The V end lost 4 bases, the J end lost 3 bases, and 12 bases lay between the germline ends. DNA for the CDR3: TGCGCCAGCAGCCCAGGGAGGGCTCACACTGAAGCTTTCTTT. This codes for CASSPGRAHTEAFF.